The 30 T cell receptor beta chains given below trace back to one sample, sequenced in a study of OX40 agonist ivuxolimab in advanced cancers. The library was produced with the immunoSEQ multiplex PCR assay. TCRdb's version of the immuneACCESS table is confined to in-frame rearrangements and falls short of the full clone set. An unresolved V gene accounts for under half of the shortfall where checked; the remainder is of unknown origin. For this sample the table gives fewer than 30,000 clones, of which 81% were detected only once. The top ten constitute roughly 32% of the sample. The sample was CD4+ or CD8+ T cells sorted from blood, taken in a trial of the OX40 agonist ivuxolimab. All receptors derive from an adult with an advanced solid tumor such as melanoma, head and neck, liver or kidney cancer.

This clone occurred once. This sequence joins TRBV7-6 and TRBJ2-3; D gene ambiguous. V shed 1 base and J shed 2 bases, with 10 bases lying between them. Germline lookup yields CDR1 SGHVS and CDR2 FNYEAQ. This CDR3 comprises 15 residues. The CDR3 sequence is CASSLGQVLTDTQYF. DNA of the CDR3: TGTGCCAGCAGCTTAGGGCAGGTACTCACAGATACGCAGTATTTT.

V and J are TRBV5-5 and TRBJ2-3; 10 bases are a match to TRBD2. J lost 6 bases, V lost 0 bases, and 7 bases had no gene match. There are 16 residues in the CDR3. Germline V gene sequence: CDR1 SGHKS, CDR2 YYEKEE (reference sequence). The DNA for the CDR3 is TGTGCCAGCAGCTTGGTTGGACTAGCGGCCTCCGATACGCAGTATTTT. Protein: CASSLVGLAASDTQYF.

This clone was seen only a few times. This CDR3 reads CASSPSMRGKDTEAFF. In DNA form, the CDR3 reads TGTGCCAGCAGCCCCTCGATGCGGGGTAAGGACACTGAAGCTTTCTTT. The J gene is TRBJ1-1, the V gene TRBV7-3; D is undetermined. Germline CDR1 SGHTA, CDR2 FQGTGA. Trimming removed 5 bases at V and 3 bases at J, with 19 bases between. CDR3 length: 16 residues.

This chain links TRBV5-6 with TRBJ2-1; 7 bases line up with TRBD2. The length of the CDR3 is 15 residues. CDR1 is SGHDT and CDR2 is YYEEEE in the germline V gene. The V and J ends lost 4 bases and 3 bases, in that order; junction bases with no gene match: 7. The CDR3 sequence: CASSATSSYYNEQFF. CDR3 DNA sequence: TGTGCCAGCAGCGCGACTAGCAGTTACTACAATGAGCAGTTCTTC.

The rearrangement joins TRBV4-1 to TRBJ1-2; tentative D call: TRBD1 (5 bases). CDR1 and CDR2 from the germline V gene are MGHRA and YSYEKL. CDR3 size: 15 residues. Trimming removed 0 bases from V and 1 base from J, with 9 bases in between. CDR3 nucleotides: TGCGCCAGCAGCCAAGATACGACAGATAACTATGGCTACACCTTC. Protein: CASSQDTTDNYGYTF.

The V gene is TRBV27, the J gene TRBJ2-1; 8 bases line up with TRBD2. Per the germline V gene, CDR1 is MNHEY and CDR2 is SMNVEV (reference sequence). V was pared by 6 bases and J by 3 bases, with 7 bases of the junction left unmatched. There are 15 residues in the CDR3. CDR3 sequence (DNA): TGTGCCAGCAGGGCAACTAGCGGAGACTACAATGAGCAGTTCTTC. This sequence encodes CASRATSGDYNEQFF.

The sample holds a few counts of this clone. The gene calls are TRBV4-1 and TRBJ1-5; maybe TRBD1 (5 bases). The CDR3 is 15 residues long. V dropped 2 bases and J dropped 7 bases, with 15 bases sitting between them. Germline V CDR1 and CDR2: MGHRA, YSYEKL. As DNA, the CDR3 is TGCGCCAGCAGCCAACGACTACAGGATACCCAGCCCCAGCATTTT. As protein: CASSQRLQDTQPQHF.

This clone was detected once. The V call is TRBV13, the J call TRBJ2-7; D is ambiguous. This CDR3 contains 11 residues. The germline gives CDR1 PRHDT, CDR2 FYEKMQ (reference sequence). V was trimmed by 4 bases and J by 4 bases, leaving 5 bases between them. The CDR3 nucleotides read TGTGCCAGCAGCTCCCTGTACGAGCAGTACTTC. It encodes CASSSLYEQYF. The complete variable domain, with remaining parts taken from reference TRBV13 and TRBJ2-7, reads AAGVIQSPRHLIKEKRETATLKCYPIPRHDTVYWYQQGPGQDPQFLISFYEKMQSDKGSIPDRFSAQQFSDYHSELNMSSLELGDSALYFCASSSLYEQYFGPGTRLTVT.

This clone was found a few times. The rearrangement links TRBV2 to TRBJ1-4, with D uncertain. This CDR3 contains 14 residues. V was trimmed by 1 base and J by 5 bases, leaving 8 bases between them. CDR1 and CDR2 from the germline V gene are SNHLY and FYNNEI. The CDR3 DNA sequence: TGTGCCAGCAGTGAAGGGGCAGAGAATGAAAAACTGTTTTTT. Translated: CASSEGAENEKLFF.

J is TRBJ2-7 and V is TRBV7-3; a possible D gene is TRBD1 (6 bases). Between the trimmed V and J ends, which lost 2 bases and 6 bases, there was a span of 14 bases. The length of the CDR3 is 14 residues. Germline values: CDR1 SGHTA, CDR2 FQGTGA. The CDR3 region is CASSLGDTDSEQYF. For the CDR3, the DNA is TGTGCCAGCAGCTTAGGGGACACGGACAGCGAGCAGTACTTC.

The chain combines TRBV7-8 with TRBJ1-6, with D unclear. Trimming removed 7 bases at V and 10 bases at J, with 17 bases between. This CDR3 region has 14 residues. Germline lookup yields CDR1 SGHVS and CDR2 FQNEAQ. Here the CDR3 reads CASKQGILASPLHF. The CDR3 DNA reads TGTGCCAGCAAGCAAGGGATCCTTGCCTCACCCCTCCACTTT.

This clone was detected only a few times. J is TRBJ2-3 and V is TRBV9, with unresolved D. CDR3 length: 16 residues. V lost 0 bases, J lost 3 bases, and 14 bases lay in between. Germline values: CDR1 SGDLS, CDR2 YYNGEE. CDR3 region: CASSVGYGQETDTQYF. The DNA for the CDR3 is TGTGCCAGCAGCGTAGGGTACGGTCAAGAGACAGATACGCAGTATTTT.

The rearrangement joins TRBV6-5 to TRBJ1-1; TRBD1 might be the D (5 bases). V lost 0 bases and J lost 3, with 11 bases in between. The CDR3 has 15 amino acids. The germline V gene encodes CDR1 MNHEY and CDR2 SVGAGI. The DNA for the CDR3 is TGTGCCAGCAGTTACTCGATACAGGCCCACACTGAAGCTTTCTTT. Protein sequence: CASSYSIQAHTEAFF.

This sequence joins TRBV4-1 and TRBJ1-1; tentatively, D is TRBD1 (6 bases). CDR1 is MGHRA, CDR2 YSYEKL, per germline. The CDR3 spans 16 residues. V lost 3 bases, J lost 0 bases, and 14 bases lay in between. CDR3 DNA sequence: TGCGCCAGCAGCCATTCCTGGACAGATGTGAACACTGAAGCTTTCTTT. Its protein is CASSHSWTDVNTEAFF.

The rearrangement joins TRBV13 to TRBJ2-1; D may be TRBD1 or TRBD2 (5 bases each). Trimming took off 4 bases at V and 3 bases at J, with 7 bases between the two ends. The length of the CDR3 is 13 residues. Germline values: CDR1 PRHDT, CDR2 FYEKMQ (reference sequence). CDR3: CASSSRGYNEQFF. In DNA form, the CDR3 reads TGTGCCAGCAGCTCGAGGGGCTACAATGAGCAGTTCTTC.

The CDR3 is CASSVSSGVSYEQYF. In DNA, the CDR3 is TGTGCCAGCAGCGTCTCTAGCGGGGTATCCTACGAGCAGTACTTC. This chain links TRBV9 with TRBJ2-7; 9 nucleotides align to TRBD2. The J segment lost 1 base and the V segment lost 2 bases, leaving 4 bases of the junction unmatched. Germline CDR1 and CDR2: SGDLS and YYNGEE. The CDR3 runs to 15 residues.

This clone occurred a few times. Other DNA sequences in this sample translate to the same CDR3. The CDR3 DNA reads as TGTGCCAGCGGCTACAGGGGGCGCCGGTACGAGCAGTACTTC. Its translation: CASGYRGRRYEQYF. V is TRBV11-3 and J is TRBJ2-7; 9 bases fit TRBD1. The V segment lost 8 bases and the J segment 4 bases; nucleotides outside the gene matches: 9. There are 14 residues in the CDR3. Germline values: CDR1 SGHNT, CDR2 YENEEA.

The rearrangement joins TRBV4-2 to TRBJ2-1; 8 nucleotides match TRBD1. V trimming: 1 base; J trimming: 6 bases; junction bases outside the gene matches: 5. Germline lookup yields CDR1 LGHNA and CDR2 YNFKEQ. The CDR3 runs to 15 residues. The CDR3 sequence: CASSQVPDRGNEQFF. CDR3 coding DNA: TGTGCCAGCAGCCAAGTACCCGACAGGGGCAATGAGCAGTTCTTC.

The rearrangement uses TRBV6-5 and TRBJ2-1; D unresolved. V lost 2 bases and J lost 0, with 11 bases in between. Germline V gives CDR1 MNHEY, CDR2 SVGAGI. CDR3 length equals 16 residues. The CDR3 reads CASSYGWPSSYNEQFF. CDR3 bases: TGTGCCAGCAGTTACGGGTGGCCGAGCTCCTACAATGAGCAGTTCTTC.

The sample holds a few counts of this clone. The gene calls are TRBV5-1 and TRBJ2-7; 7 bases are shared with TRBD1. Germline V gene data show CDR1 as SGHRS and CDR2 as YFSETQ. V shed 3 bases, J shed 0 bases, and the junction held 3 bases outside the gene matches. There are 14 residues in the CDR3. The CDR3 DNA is TGCGCCAGCAGCTGGGGGACAGCCTCCTACGAGCAGTACTTC. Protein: CASSWGTASYEQYF.

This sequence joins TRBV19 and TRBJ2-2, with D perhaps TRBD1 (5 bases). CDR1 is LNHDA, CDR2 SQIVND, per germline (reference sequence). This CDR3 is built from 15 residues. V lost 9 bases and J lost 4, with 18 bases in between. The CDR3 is CASSNRIGSTGELFF. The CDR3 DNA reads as TGTGCCAGCTCAAACAGGATTGGAAGCACCGGGGAGCTGTTTTTT.

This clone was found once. Here the CDR3 reads CASSEPLIFPGQGYVGNQPQHF. CDR3 DNA: TGTGCCAGCAGTGAACCACTAATATTTCCGGGACAGGGGTATGTTGGCAATCAGCCCCAGCATTTT. The rearrangement links TRBV2 to TRBJ1-5, with 10 bases aligning to TRBD1. The CDR3 runs 22 residues. Germline V gene data show CDR1 as SNHLY and CDR2 as FYNNEI. The V segment lost 2 bases and the J segment 2 bases; nucleotides outside the gene matches: 21.

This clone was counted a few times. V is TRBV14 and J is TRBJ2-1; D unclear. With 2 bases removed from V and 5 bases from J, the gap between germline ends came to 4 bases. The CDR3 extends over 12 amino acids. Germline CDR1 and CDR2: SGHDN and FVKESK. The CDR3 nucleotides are TGTGCCAGCAGCCAAAGGAACAATGAGCAGTTCTTC. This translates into CASSQRNNEQFF.

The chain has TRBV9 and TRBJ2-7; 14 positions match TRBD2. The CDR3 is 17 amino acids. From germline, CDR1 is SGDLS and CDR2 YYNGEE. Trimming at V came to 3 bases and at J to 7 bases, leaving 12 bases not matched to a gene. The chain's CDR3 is CASSEGLAGVEAGEQYF. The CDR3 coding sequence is TGTGCCAGCAGCGAGGGACTAGCGGGAGTAGAGGCGGGTGAGCAGTACTTC.

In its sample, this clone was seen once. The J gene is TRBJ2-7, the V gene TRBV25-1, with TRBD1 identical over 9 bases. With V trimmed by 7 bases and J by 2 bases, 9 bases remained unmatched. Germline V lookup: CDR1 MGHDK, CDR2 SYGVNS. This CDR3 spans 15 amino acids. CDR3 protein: CASKPERTGAYEQYF. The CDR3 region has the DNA TGTGCCAGCAAACCGGAACGGACAGGGGCCTACGAGCAGTACTTC.

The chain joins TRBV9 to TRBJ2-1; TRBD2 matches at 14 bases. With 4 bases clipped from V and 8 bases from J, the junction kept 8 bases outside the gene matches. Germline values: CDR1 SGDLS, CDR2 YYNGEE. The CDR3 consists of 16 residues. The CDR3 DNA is TGTGCCAGCAGCTCACGGACTAGCGGGAGGCACTATGAGCAGTTCTTC. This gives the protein CASSSRTSGRHYEQFF.

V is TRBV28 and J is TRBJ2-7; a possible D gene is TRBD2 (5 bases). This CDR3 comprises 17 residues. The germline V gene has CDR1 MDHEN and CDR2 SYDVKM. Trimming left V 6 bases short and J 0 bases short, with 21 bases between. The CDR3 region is CASRRPARERISYEQYF. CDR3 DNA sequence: TGTGCCAGCAGAAGGCCGGCCCGGGAACGCATCTCCTACGAGCAGTACTTC.

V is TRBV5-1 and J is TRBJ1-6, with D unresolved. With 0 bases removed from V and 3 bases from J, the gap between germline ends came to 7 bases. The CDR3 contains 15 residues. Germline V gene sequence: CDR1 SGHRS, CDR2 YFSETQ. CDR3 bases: TGCGCCAGCAGCTTGGACGACCTCTATAATTCACCCCTCCACTTT. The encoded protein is CASSLDDLYNSPLHF.

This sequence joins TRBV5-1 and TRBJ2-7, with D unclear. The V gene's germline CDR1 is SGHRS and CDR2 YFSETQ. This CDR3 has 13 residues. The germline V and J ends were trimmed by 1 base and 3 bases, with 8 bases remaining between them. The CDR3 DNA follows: TGCGCCAGCAGCTTGTCGCAGATCTACGAGCAGTACTTC. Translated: CASSLSQIYEQYF.

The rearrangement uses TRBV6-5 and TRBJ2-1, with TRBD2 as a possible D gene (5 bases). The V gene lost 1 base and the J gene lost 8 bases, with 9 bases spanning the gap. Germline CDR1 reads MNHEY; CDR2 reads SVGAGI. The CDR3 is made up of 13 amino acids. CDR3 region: CASSYYGGDEQFF. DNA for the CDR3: TGTGCCAGCAGTTACTACGGAGGAGATGAGCAGTTCTTC.